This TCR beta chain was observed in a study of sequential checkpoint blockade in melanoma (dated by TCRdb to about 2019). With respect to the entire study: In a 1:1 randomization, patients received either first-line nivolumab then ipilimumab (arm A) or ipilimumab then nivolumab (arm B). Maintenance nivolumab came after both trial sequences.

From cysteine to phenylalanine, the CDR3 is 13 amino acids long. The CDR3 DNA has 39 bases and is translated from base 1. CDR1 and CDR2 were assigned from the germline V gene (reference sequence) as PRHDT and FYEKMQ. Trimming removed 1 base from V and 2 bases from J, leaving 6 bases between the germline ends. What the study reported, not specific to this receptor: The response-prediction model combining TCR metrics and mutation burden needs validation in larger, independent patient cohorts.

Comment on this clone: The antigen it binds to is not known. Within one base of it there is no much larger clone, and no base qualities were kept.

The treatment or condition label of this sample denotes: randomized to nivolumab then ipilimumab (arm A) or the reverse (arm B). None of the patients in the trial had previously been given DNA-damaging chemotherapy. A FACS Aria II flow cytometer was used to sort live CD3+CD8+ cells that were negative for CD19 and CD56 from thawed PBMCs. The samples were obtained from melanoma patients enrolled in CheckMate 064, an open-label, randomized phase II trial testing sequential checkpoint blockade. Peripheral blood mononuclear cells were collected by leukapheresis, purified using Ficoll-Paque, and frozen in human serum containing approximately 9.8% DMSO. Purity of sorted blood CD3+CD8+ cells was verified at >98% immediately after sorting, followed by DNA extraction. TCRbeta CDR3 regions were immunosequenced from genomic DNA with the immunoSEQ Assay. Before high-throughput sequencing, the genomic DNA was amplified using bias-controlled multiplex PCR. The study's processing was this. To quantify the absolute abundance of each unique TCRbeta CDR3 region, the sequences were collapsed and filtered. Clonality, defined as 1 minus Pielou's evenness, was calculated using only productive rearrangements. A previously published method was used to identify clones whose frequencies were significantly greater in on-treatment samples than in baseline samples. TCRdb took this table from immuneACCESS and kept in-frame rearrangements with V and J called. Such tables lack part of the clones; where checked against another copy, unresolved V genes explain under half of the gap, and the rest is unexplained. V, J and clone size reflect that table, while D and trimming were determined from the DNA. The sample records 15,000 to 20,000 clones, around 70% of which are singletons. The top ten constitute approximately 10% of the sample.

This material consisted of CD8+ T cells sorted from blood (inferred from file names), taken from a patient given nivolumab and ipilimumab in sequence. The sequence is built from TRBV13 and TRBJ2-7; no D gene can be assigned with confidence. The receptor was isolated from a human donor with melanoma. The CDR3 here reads CASSLVSAYEQYF. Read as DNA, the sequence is TGTGCCAGCAGCTTAGTCTCAGCCTACGAGCAGTACTTC.